Listed below are T cell receptor beta chains from one sample, sequenced in a study of OX40 agonist ivuxolimab in advanced cancers. The data were produced by immunoSEQ multiplex PCR, yet TCRdb's version contains in-frame clones alone and is incomplete. The table records roughly 70,000 clones, roughly 80% of them present only once. The sequencing used CD4+ or CD8+ T cells sorted from blood, collected in a trial of the OX40 agonist ivuxolimab. Receptors were obtained from an adult with an advanced solid tumor such as melanoma, head and neck, liver or kidney cancer. Each CDR3 is given with its conserved first and last residue. Fields, in order: J gene, CDR3 length, V gene, clone size, D gene, CDR3 protein, CDR3 DNA. A D gene is named only where the DNA matches it firmly. Size values are once, few and many counts, or a class for expanded clones, and some rows have none.

J gene: TRBJ1-6; CDR3 length: 13; V gene: TRBV21-1; clone size: .; D gene: .; CDR3 protein: CALGVPHKFTLHF; CDR3 DNA: TGTGCCTTAGGGGTGCCTCACAAATTCACCCTCCACTTT
J gene: TRBJ1-6; CDR3 length: 15; V gene: TRBV30; clone size: .; D gene: TRBD1; CDR3 protein: CAWSVGQGGNSPLHF; CDR3 DNA: TGTGCCTGGAGTGTCGGCCAGGGGGGAAATTCACCCCTCCACTTT
J gene: TRBJ1-5; CDR3 length: 13; V gene: TRBV18; clone size: .; D gene: .; CDR3 protein: CASSLSDGQPQHF; CDR3 DNA: TGTGCCAGCTCCTTGTCGGACGGTCAGCCCCAGCATTTT
J gene: TRBJ1-5; CDR3 length: 14; V gene: TRBV5-6; clone size: .; D gene: .; CDR3 protein: CASSLLGVNQPQHF; CDR3 DNA: TGTGCCAGCAGCTTGCTCGGGGTCAATCAGCCCCAGCATTTT
J gene: TRBJ2-7; CDR3 length: 11; V gene: TRBV10-3; clone size: .; D gene: .; CDR3 protein: CAISRSYEQYF; CDR3 DNA: TGTGCCATCAGTCGATCCTACGAGCAGTACTTC
J gene: TRBJ1-1; CDR3 length: 15; V gene: TRBV6-6; clone size: .; D gene: .; CDR3 protein: CASSPSGGRNTEAFF; CDR3 DNA: TGTGCCAGCAGCCCCTCGGGGGGGAGGAACACTGAAGCTTTCTTT
J gene: TRBJ1-1; CDR3 length: 15; V gene: TRBV19; clone size: few; D gene: .; CDR3 protein: CASSMLRGKDTEAFF; CDR3 DNA: TGTGCCAGTAGTATGCTTCGGGGAAAGGACACTGAAGCTTTCTTT
J gene: TRBJ2-5; CDR3 length: 18; V gene: TRBV7-9; clone size: .; D gene: TRBD2; CDR3 protein: CASSTPGTSGTTQETQYF; CDR3 DNA: TGTGCCAGCAGCACTCCCGGGACTAGCGGAACTACTCAAGAGACCCAGTACTTC
J gene: TRBJ2-3; CDR3 length: 16; V gene: TRBV6-4; clone size: medium-sized; D gene: TRBD2; CDR3 protein: CASSDSTSGGADTQYF; CDR3 DNA: TGTGCCAGCAGTGACTCGACTAGCGGGGGGGCCGATACGCAGTATTTT
J gene: TRBJ2-3; CDR3 length: 16; V gene: TRBV7-2; clone size: .; D gene: TRBD2; CDR3 protein: CASSLSTSGRTDTQYF; CDR3 DNA: TGTGCCAGCAGCTTATCGACTAGCGGGAGGACAGATACGCAGTATTTT
J gene: TRBJ1-4; CDR3 length: 14; V gene: TRBV7-2; clone size: .; D gene: .; CDR3 protein: CASSLSRGSEKLFF; CDR3 DNA: TGTGCCAGCAGCTTATCCAGGGGAAGTGAAAAACTGTTTTTT
J gene: TRBJ1-4; CDR3 length: 14; V gene: TRBV5-6; clone size: .; D gene: .; CDR3 protein: CASSPSATNEKLFF; CDR3 DNA: TGTGCCAGCAGCCCTTCTGCAACTAATGAAAAACTGTTTTTT
J gene: TRBJ2-7; CDR3 length: 14; V gene: TRBV15; clone size: .; D gene: .; CDR3 protein: CATSRGMKNYEQYF; CDR3 DNA: TGTGCCACCAGCAGAGGAATGAAAAACTACGAGCAGTACTTC
J gene: TRBJ2-7; CDR3 length: 14; V gene: TRBV6-1; clone size: .; D gene: .; CDR3 protein: CASSGDTYSYEQYF; CDR3 DNA: TGTGCCAGCAGTGGGGACACTTACTCCTACGAGCAGTACTTC
J gene: TRBJ2-1; CDR3 length: 14; V gene: TRBV6-5; clone size: .; D gene: .; CDR3 protein: CASSVQGGYNEQFF; CDR3 DNA: TGTGCCAGCAGCGTTCAGGGGGGGTACAATGAGCAGTTCTTC
J gene: TRBJ2-2; CDR3 length: 17; V gene: TRBV7-3; clone size: .; D gene: TRBD2; CDR3 protein: CASSFLASGSNTGELFF; CDR3 DNA: TGTGCCAGCAGCTTTCTTGCTAGCGGATCGAACACCGGGGAGCTGTTTTTT
J gene: TRBJ2-3; CDR3 length: 18; V gene: TRBV25-1; clone size: .; D gene: TRBD2; CDR3 protein: CATAGGGLAGSSTDTQYF; CDR3 DNA: TGTGCCACAGCTGGGGGGGGGCTAGCGGGATCTAGCACAGATACGCAGTATTTT
J gene: TRBJ2-3; CDR3 length: 19; V gene: TRBV4-2; clone size: .; D gene: TRBD2; CDR3 protein: CASSQDPLAGGSSTDTQYF; CDR3 DNA: TGTGCCAGCAGCCAAGATCCGCTAGCGGGGGGCAGTAGCACAGATACGCAGTATTTT
J gene: TRBJ2-2; CDR3 length: 15; V gene: TRBV2; clone size: once; D gene: .; CDR3 protein: CASSLDFLNTGELFF; CDR3 DNA: TGTGCCAGCAGTCTTGACTTCCTAAACACCGGGGAGCTGTTTTTT
J gene: TRBJ1-4; CDR3 length: 16; V gene: TRBV5-1; clone size: .; D gene: .; CDR3 protein: CASSFQGGSTNEKLFF; CDR3 DNA: TGCGCCAGCAGCTTTCAAGGGGGTAGTACTAATGAAAAACTGTTTTTT
J gene: TRBJ2-1; CDR3 length: 16; V gene: TRBV10-3; clone size: .; D gene: TRBD1; CDR3 protein: CAISDPGGSSYNEQFF; CDR3 DNA: TGTGCCATCAGTGACCCAGGGGGCTCCTCCTACAATGAGCAGTTCTTC
J gene: TRBJ1-3; CDR3 length: 14; V gene: TRBV6-5; clone size: .; D gene: .; CDR3 protein: CASSYSSGWDTIYF; CDR3 DNA: TGTGCCAGCAGTTACTCGTCCGGGTGGGACACCATATATTTT
J gene: TRBJ1-4; CDR3 length: 13; V gene: TRBV2; clone size: .; D gene: .; CDR3 protein: CASSGAEGEKLFF; CDR3 DNA: TGTGCCAGCTCCGGGGCCGAGGGTGAAAAACTGTTTTTT
J gene: TRBJ1-2; CDR3 length: 14; V gene: TRBV5-4; clone size: few; D gene: .; CDR3 protein: CASTPKGSNYGYTF; CDR3 DNA: TGTGCCAGCACCCCCAAGGGATCTAACTATGGCTACACCTTC
J gene: TRBJ2-3; CDR3 length: 13; V gene: TRBV6-4; clone size: .; D gene: .; CDR3 protein: CASSDLQGVTQYF; CDR3 DNA: TGTGCCAGCAGTGACCTCCAGGGAGTTACGCAGTATTTT
J gene: TRBJ1-3; CDR3 length: 14; V gene: TRBV6-1; clone size: .; D gene: .; CDR3 protein: CASSEISSGNTIYF; CDR3 DNA: TGTGCCAGCAGTGAAATCAGCTCTGGAAACACCATATATTTT
J gene: TRBJ1-1; CDR3 length: 12; V gene: TRBV2; clone size: .; D gene: .; CDR3 protein: CASTRANTEAFF; CDR3 DNA: TGTGCCAGCACCCGAGCGAACACTGAAGCTTTCTTT
J gene: TRBJ2-3; CDR3 length: 15; V gene: TRBV7-3; clone size: .; D gene: .; CDR3 protein: CASSPELRSTDTQYF; CDR3 DNA: TGTGCCAGCAGCCCCGAATTGCGGAGCACAGATACGCAGTATTTT
J gene: TRBJ2-1; CDR3 length: 18; V gene: TRBV7-9; clone size: few; D gene: TRBD2; CDR3 protein: CASSLRTSGSIAYNEQFF; CDR3 DNA: TGTGCCAGCAGCCTACGGACTAGCGGGAGTATAGCCTACAATGAGCAGTTCTTC
J gene: TRBJ1-2; CDR3 length: 14; V gene: TRBV10-3; clone size: .; D gene: .; CDR3 protein: CAINSYPANYGYTF; CDR3 DNA: TGTGCCATCAACTCGTATCCAGCAAACTATGGCTACACCTTC
J gene: TRBJ2-7; CDR3 length: 15; V gene: TRBV4-3; clone size: .; D gene: TRBD1; CDR3 protein: CASSQQTGSPYEQYF; CDR3 DNA: TGCGCCAGCAGCCAACAGACAGGGTCACCCTACGAGCAGTACTTC
J gene: TRBJ1-2; CDR3 length: 15; V gene: TRBV9; clone size: few; D gene: .; CDR3 protein: CASWGKDGSNYGYTF; CDR3 DNA: TGTGCCAGCTGGGGGAAGGACGGCTCTAACTATGGCTACACCTTC
J gene: TRBJ2-3; CDR3 length: 12; V gene: TRBV29-1; clone size: .; D gene: .; CDR3 protein: CSFDGALDTQYF; CDR3 DNA: TGCAGCTTCGATGGGGCATTAGATACGCAGTATTTT